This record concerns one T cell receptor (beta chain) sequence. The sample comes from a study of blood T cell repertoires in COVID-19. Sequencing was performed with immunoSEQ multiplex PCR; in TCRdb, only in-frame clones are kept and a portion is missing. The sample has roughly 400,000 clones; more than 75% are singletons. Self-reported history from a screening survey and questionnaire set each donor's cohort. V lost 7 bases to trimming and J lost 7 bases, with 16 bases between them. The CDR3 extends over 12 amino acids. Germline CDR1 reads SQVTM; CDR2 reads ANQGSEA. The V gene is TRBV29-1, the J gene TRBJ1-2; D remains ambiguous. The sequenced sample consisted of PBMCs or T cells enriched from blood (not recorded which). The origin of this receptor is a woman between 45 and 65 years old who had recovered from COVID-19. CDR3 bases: TGCAGCGCGGAAGGCAGGCCCTCTGGCTACACCTTC. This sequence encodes CSAEGRPSGYTF.